These 26 T cell receptor beta chains originate from one sample sequenced in a study of blood T cell repertoires in COVID-19. TCRdb keeps only in-frame clones here, not all; method: immunoSEQ multiplex PCR. Among about 99,000 clones listed, 70% to 90% were seen once. The sample was peripheral blood. These receptors came from a man over 45 with COVID-19, enrolled during active disease.

The chain recombines TRBV28 with TRBJ1-4; the D gene is possibly TRBD1 (5 bases). CDR1 is MDHEN and CDR2 is SYDVKM in the germline V gene. V dropped 5 bases and J dropped 8 bases, with 21 bases sitting between them. The length of the CDR3 is 16 residues. CDR3 nucleotides: TGTGCCAGCAGTCCTACCCCCGGGGGGGGAGGAGAAAAACTGTTTTTT. Translated, it gives CASSPTPGGGGEKLFF.

The chain uses TRBV5-8 and TRBJ2-5; 7 bases map to TRBD1. The germline CDR1 and CDR2 sequences are SGHTS and YDEGEE. CDR3 length: 14 amino acids. With V trimmed by 3 bases and J by 5 bases, 7 bases remained unmatched. The CDR3 loop reads CASSYVRGRETQYF. For the CDR3, the DNA is TGTGCCAGCAGCTACGTTAGGGGGCGTGAGACCCAGTACTTC.

This clone was seen only once. V is TRBV4-1 and J is TRBJ2-2, with TRBD1 matching 7 bases. The V gene's germline CDR1 is MGHRA and CDR2 YSYEKL. Unmatched junction bases numbered 14, after V lost 2 bases and J lost 2 bases. The CDR3 is 19 residues long. The CDR3 loop reads CASSQPYRDRLTNTGELFF. In DNA, the CDR3 is TGCGCCAGCAGCCAACCCTACCGGGACAGACTTACAAACACCGGGGAGCTGTTTTTT.

This chain uses TRBV28 with TRBJ2-5; 9 bases fit TRBD1. The CDR3 totals 14 residues. The trim removed 7 bases at V and 2 bases at J, leaving 5 bases unmatched. Per germline, CDR1 MDHEN and CDR2 SYDVKM. Here the CDR3 reads CASTLDRGQETQYF. The CDR3 DNA is TGTGCCAGCACTTTGGACAGGGGACAAGAGACCCAGTACTTC.

V is TRBV10-3 and J is TRBJ1-2; D possibly corresponds to TRBD1 (5 bases). The germline V gene has CDR1 ENHRY and CDR2 SYGVKD. Trimming took 6 bases from V and 3 from J, leaving 11 bases between them. The CDR3 is 13 amino acids. In DNA form, the CDR3 reads TGTGCCATCAGACCCACGGGGGACTATGGCTACACCTTC. This sequence encodes CAIRPTGDYGYTF.

As regards this clone: A junction end diverges from the germline sequence, so it may reflect a read error. This sequence joins TRBV7-7 and TRBJ2-3; 7 bases fit TRBD2. The CDR3 is 14 amino acids. Germline values: CDR1 SSHAT, CDR2 FNYEAQ (reference sequence). For the CDR3, the DNA is TGTGCTAGCAGCTTGGGTGGGGGGGCAGATACGCAGTATTTT. Protein sequence: CASSLGGGADTQYF.

The chain recombines TRBV13 with TRBJ2-5; 7 positions match TRBD1. V dropped 5 bases and J dropped 1; count of bases not matched to a gene: 4. This CDR3 has 14 amino acids. Per germline, CDR1 PRHDT and CDR2 FYEKMQ (reference sequence). This CDR3 is CASSTRTGQETQYF. In DNA form, the CDR3 reads TGTGCCAGCAGCACGAGGACAGGCCAAGAGACCCAGTACTTC.

The chain employs TRBV4-3 and TRBJ1-4, with 7 bases lining up with TRBD1. Germline lookup yields CDR1 LGHNA and CDR2 YSLEER. This CDR3 contains 14 residues. V lost 3 bases, J lost 5 bases, and 3 bases stayed unmatched. CDR3 DNA sequence: TGCGCCAGCAGCCAGTCGGACAGGAATGAAAAACTGTTTTTT. Protein: CASSQSDRNEKLFF.

This clone was counted once. V gene TRBV27 combines with J gene TRBJ1-6; D is possibly TRBD1 (6 bases). CDR3 length: 15 residues. V lost 5 bases and J lost 7, with 15 bases in between. Germline V gene data show CDR1 as MNHEY and CDR2 as SMNVEV (reference sequence). The DNA for the CDR3 is TGTGCCAGCAGTCCACGCCCCAGGGGCAATTCACCCCTCCACTTT. Translation gives CASSPRPRGNSPLHF.

This chain connects TRBV5-5 to TRBJ1-1; the D is unclear. The V gene's germline CDR1 is SGHKS and CDR2 YYEKEE (reference sequence). The CDR3 runs 14 residues. V lost 0 bases and J 2 bases, leaving 8 bases between the germline ends. The CDR3 sequence is CASSLAIVNTEAFF. CDR3 nucleotide sequence: TGTGCCAGCAGCTTGGCTATAGTCAACACTGAAGCTTTCTTT.

The genes are TRBV5-5 and TRBJ2-7, with unresolved D. CDR1 and CDR2 (germline): SGHKS, YYEKEE (reference sequence). The CDR3 length is 12 residues. V lost 3 bases, J lost 2 bases, and 6 bases lay in between. The CDR3 protein is CASSSRAYEQYF. The CDR3 region has the DNA TGTGCCAGCAGCTCCCGGGCCTACGAGCAGTACTTC. Together with reference TRBV5-5 and TRBJ2-7, the CDR3 gives the full variable domain: DAGVTQSPTHLIKTRGQQVTLRCSPISGHKSVSWYQQVLGQGPQFIFQYYEKEERGRGNFPDRFSARQFPNYSSELNVNALLLGDSALYLCASSSRAYEQYFGPGTRLTVT.

A single count supports this clone. The rearrangement links TRBV9 to TRBJ2-2; a possible D gene is TRBD1 (5 bases). V lost 4 bases to trimming and J lost 1 base, with 8 bases between them. Per the germline V gene, CDR1 is SGDLS and CDR2 is YYNGEE. This CDR3 is built from 14 residues. The CDR3 region has the DNA TGTGCCAGCAGCCGCACAGGGAACACCGGGGAGCTGTTTTTT. This encodes CASSRTGNTGELFF.

CDR3 residues: CASSYLGMTYGYTF. In DNA, the CDR3 is TGTGCCAGCAGTTACCTCGGCATGACTTATGGCTACACCTTC. The rearrangement joins TRBV6-5 to TRBJ1-2; no reliable D call. The CDR3 runs 14 residues. The germline V gene encodes CDR1 MNHEY and CDR2 SVGAGI. Trimming removed 2 bases from V and 5 bases from J, with 12 bases in between.

The V gene is TRBV19, the J gene TRBJ2-5, with 8 nucleotides matching TRBD2. Trimming cost V 3 bases and J 5 bases; bases outside gene matches: 5. Looked up from germline, CDR1 is LNHDA and CDR2 is SQIVND (reference sequence). CDR3 size: 14 residues. CDR3 coding DNA: TGTGCCAGTAGTATCGGGGGGGTACCGGAGACCCAGTACTTC. It yields the protein CASSIGGVPETQYF.

The CDR3 nucleotides read TGTGCCAGCAGTTACTCGCCGACACAGCCCCAGCATTTT. This encodes CASSYSPTQPQHF. This chain connects TRBV6-5 to TRBJ1-5; D remains unclear. The CDR3 is 13 residues long. The germline CDR1 and CDR2 sequences are MNHEY and SVGAGI. With 0 bases removed from V and 7 bases from J, the gap between germline ends came to 7 bases.

A single count supports this clone. The J gene is TRBJ1-6, the V gene TRBV9, with D possibly matching TRBD1 (5 bases). Germline V gene data show CDR1 as SGDLS and CDR2 as YYNGEE. V was pared by 3 bases and J by 9 bases, with 7 bases between. This CDR3 contains 12 residues. CDR3 in DNA: TGTGCCAGCAGCGACGGGGGTTCACCCCTCCACTTT. It specifies CASSDGGSPLHF.

The chain is built from TRBV30 and TRBJ2-1, with 7 bases aligning to TRBD1. The V segment lost 8 bases and the J segment 0 bases; nucleotides outside the gene matches: 1. The CDR3 length is 12 residues. CDR1 GTSNPN and CDR2 SVGIG come from the germline V gene (reference sequence). The CDR3 bases are TGTGCCAGGGACAGCTCCTACAATGAGCAGTTCTTC. This gives the protein CARDSSYNEQFF.

V gene TRBV19 combines with J gene TRBJ2-2; D is unclear. Germline CDR1 and CDR2: LNHDA and SQIVND (reference sequence). The CDR3 covers 12 residues. Trimming stripped 4 bases from V and 6 bases from J, with 6 bases between. The CDR3 spells CASSRAAGELFF. In nucleotides, the CDR3 is TGTGCCAGTAGTAGGGCTGCCGGGGAGCTGTTTTTT.

The chain joins TRBV4-3 to TRBJ1-1; no firm D call. The CDR3 totals 16 residues. V was shortened by 0 bases and J by 0 bases, with 11 bases between the two germline ends. In germline, CDR1 is LGHNA, CDR2 YSLEER. The CDR3 region is CASSQDYAILNTEAFF. In DNA form, the CDR3 reads TGCGCCAGCAGCCAAGACTACGCGATTTTGAACACTGAAGCTTTCTTT.

CDR3 sequence: CASSVEVGYTF. The CDR3 coding sequence is TGTGCCAGCAGTGTGGAGGTTGGCTACACCTTC. This chain connects TRBV2 to TRBJ1-2; D ambiguous. Germline assignment: CDR1 SNHLY and CDR2 FYNNEI. The CDR3 covers 11 residues. V lost 4 bases and J lost 7, with 7 bases in between.

V usage is TRBV19 and J usage is TRBJ1-1; D unresolved. Germline assignment: CDR1 LNHDA and CDR2 SQIVND (reference sequence). The V and J ends lost 1 base and 0 bases respectively, with 12 bases between them. CDR3 length: 16 amino acids. The CDR3 loop is CASSIGPGKMNTEAFF. As DNA, the CDR3 is TGTGCCAGTAGTATAGGGCCAGGAAAAATGAACACTGAAGCTTTCTTT.

V usage is TRBV5-1 and J usage is TRBJ2-1; 11 bases line up with TRBD1. The germline CDR1 and CDR2 sequences are SGHRS and YFSETQ. The ends lost 3 bases at V and 3 bases at J; junction bases unmatched: 5. The length of the CDR3 is 16 residues. The CDR3 reads CASSWTGTGGYNEQFF. Written as DNA, the CDR3 is TGCGCCAGCAGCTGGACCGGGACAGGGGGCTACAATGAGCAGTTCTTC. Full variable domain (remainder filled in from reference TRBV5-1 and TRBJ2-1): KAGVTQTPRYLIKTRGQQVTLSCSPISGHRSVSWYQQTPGQGLQFLFEYFSETQRNKGNFPGRFSGRQFSNSRSEMNVSTLELGDSALYLCASSWTGTGGYNEQFFGPGTRLTVL.

The chain combines TRBV20-1 with TRBJ1-6; D unclear. Germline V gene lookup returns CDR1 DFQATT and CDR2 SNEGSKA (reference sequence). This CDR3 contains 12 residues. The V end lost 3 bases, the J end lost 9 bases, and 9 bases lay between the germline ends. In DNA, the CDR3 is TGCAGTGCTAGTGCCGCAGGTTCACCCCTCCACTTT. Protein product: CSASAAGSPLHF.

The count of this clone is one. The gene calls are TRBV7-2 and TRBJ1-1; D perhaps matches TRBD1 (5 bases). Per germline, CDR1 SGHTA and CDR2 FQGNSA. Trimming cost V 4 bases and J 6 bases, with 15 bases left between them. CDR3 length: 14 amino acids. For the CDR3, the DNA is TGTGCCAGCAGCTGGGGGGACCTGGGCGCTGAAGCTTTCTTT. It specifies CASSWGDLGAEAFF.

The chain has TRBV18 and TRBJ2-1; no reliable D call. The CDR3 runs 14 residues. The V gene's germline CDR1 is KGHSH and CDR2 LQKENI. V lost 2 bases and J 0 bases, leaving 5 bases between the germline ends. The CDR3: CASSPSISYNEQFF. The CDR3 DNA reads as TGTGCCAGCTCACCATCCATCTCCTACAATGAGCAGTTCTTC.

V is TRBV6-5 and J is TRBJ1-6, with a tentative D call TRBD1 (6 bases). Trimming removed 7 bases at V and 7 bases at J, with 14 bases between. The CDR3 loop spans 14 amino acids. CDR1 is MNHEY, CDR2 SVGAGI, per germline. The CDR3 reads CASMAGVYNSPLHF. In nucleotides, the CDR3 is TGTGCCAGCATGGCAGGGGTGTACAATTCACCCCTCCACTTT.